The next 3 T cell receptor beta chains were all read from a single sample in a study of blood T cell repertoires in COVID-19. Here immunoSEQ multiplex PCR was the method, and the copy in TCRdb shows in-frame clones only, minus some. The sample lists some 300,000 clones; 90% were seen once. Material: peripheral blood. The receptors were gathered from a middle-aged woman with COVID-19, enrolled during active disease.

This chain joins TRBV9 and TRBJ1-2; D remains unclear. Trimming cost V 0 bases and J 4 bases, with 10 bases left between them. This CDR3 is built from 14 residues. CDR1 is SGDLS, CDR2 YYNGEE, per germline. The CDR3 nucleotides are TGTGCCAGCAGCGTAGCGGAGAGCCTCTATGGCTACACCTTC. This gives the protein CASSVAESLYGYTF.

The chain couples TRBV28 to TRBJ1-5, with 9 bases lining up with TRBD1. After removal of 4 bases from V and 5 bases from J, the junction contained 15 bases not matched to a gene. The CDR3 runs to 18 residues. Germline CDR1 MDHEN, CDR2 SYDVKM. The CDR3: CASSSSIQGASSHQPQHF. The CDR3 DNA reads TGTGCCAGCAGTTCCTCGATACAGGGGGCGAGTAGTCATCAGCCCCAGCATTTT.

The chain joins TRBV28 to TRBJ2-4, with 11 bases fitting TRBD2. V lost 3 bases to trimming and J lost 8 bases; unmatched junction nucleotides: 15. Germline lookup yields CDR1 MDHEN and CDR2 SYDVKM. The CDR3 extends over 18 amino acids. The CDR3 DNA reads TGTGCCAGCAGTTTCGGGACGCTAGCGGGGGGTAGGAGGGACATTCAGTACTTC. Translated: CASSFGTLAGGRRDIQYF.